Listed here are 32 T cell receptor beta chains from one sample, sequenced in a study of spatial heterogeneity in lung cancer. Time point in this sample: sample taken at primary tumor resection. TCRdb redid the calling of the 5' RACE reads with MiXCR, one entry per CDR3 protein. This table holds about 42,000 distinct CDR3 sequences, approximately 6.3% found once. This material consisted of PBMCs, taken at surgery. The receptors come from a female donor with early-stage non-small cell lung cancer.

This clonotype was counted many times. The V call is TRBV6-1, the J call TRBJ1-5; D is unclear. CDR3 length: 13 amino acids. Trimming removed 2 bases from V and 5 bases from J, with 7 bases in between. CDR1 is MNHNS, CDR2 SASEGT, per germline. The CDR3 coding sequence is TGTGCCAGCAGTGAAAATGATTATCAGCCCCAGCATTTT. Its protein product is CASSENDYQPQHF.

This clonotype was seen a handful of times. This chain joins TRBV10-2 and TRBJ2-1; D perhaps matches TRBD1 (7 bases). Trimming left V 8 bases short and J 8 bases short, with 22 bases between. Germline CDR1 reads WSHSY; CDR2 reads SAAADI. The CDR3 contains 15 residues. The CDR3 DNA reads as TGCGCCAGCTTACCACACTGGACAGGAGGGGATGAGCAGTTCTTC. It translates to CASLPHWTGGDEQFF.

This clonotype was detected ten times or more. The rearrangement uses TRBV20-1 and TRBJ1-1, with TRBD1 matching 11 bases. V trimming: 0 bases; J trimming: 9 bases; junction bases outside the gene matches: 6. The CDR3 totals 14 residues. Germline V gene lookup returns CDR1 DFQATT and CDR2 SNEGSKA (reference sequence). CDR3 nucleotide sequence: TGCAGTGCTAGAGATAAAGGACAGGGGGCTCAAGCTTTCTTT. It codes for CSARDKGQGAQAFF.

CDR3 DNA sequence: TGTGCCAGCAGCTTAACGGGGGGCCTGCAGTACTTC. Its protein product is CASSLTGGLQYF. The chain joins TRBV7-3 to TRBJ2-7, with D tentatively TRBD1 or TRBD2 (6 bases each). Germline V gene lookup returns CDR1 SGHTA and CDR2 FQGTGA. V lost 0 bases, J lost 9 bases, and 9 bases lay in between. The CDR3 totals 12 residues.

In this sample, this clonotype turned up many times. The rearrangement links TRBV7-9 to TRBJ2-1, with D possibly TRBD1 on 5 matching bases. The CDR3 is 16 amino acids. V was cut by 5 bases and J by 0 bases, with 14 bases left in between. The germline CDR1 and CDR2 sequences are SEHNR and FQNEAQ (reference sequence). The CDR3 nucleotides read TGTGCCAGCAGCCCCCCCGGTGGGGCCTCCTACAATGAGCAGTTCTTC. Translating it yields CASSPPGGASYNEQFF.

This clonotype was counted ten times or more. V gene TRBV7-2 combines with J gene TRBJ2-1; D uncertain. V dropped 0 bases and J dropped 6 bases, with 6 bases sitting between them. Germline V gene data show CDR1 as SGHTA and CDR2 as FQGNSA. The CDR3 is 13 amino acids. CDR3 bases: TGTGCCAGCAGCTTAGCGGGGTTCAATGAGCAGTTCTTC. Protein product: CASSLAGFNEQFF.

This clonotype appeared many times. V gene TRBV19 combines with J gene TRBJ1-1; D ambiguous. Germline values: CDR1 LNHDA, CDR2 SQIVND (reference sequence). Trimming removed 5 bases at V and 5 bases at J, with 12 bases between. This CDR3 region has 13 residues. The CDR3 coding sequence is TGTGCCAGTAGTGGTCGGTGGTTGACTGAAGCTTTCTTT. Protein product: CASSGRWLTEAFF.

This clonotype was picked up many times. The chain couples TRBV5-1 to TRBJ2-7; TRBD1 is a possible D gene (5 bases). Per germline, CDR1 SGHRS and CDR2 YFSETQ. The CDR3 consists of 13 residues. V lost 6 bases, J lost 3 bases, and 13 bases lay in between. The CDR3 nucleotides read TGCGCCAGCACGGTTCAGGGTAACTACGAGCAGTACTTC. Translating it yields CASTVQGNYEQYF.

The V gene is TRBV5-1, the J gene TRBJ2-5; 9 nucleotides line up with TRBD2. The germline V gene encodes CDR1 SGHRS and CDR2 YFSETQ. After removal of 5 bases from V and 4 bases from J, the junction contained 9 bases not matched to a gene. This CDR3 is 15 amino acids long. CDR3 in DNA: TGCGCCAGCAGTTCAGGGGATAGCGGGGGAGAGACCCAGTACTTC. Protein product: CASSSGDSGGETQYF. The full variable domain, in which reference TRBV5-1 and TRBJ2-5 provide the parts outside the CDR3, is KAGVTQTPRYLIKTRGQQVTLSCSPISGHRSVSWYQQTPGQGLQFLFEYFSETQRNKGNFPGRFSGRQFSNSRSEMNVSTLELGDSALYLCASSSGDSGGETQYFGPGTRLLVL.

This clonotype was seen only a few times. J is TRBJ2-1 and V is TRBV18; the D is unclear. V shed 0 bases and J shed 8 bases, with 11 bases lying between them. Germline CDR1 KGHSH, CDR2 LQKENI. The CDR3 is 14 amino acids. CDR3 residues: CASSPPRPQDEQFF. The CDR3 bases are TGTGCCAGCTCACCACCTCGACCTCAGGATGAGCAGTTCTTC.

This clonotype was seen at least ten times. The genes are TRBV2 and TRBJ1-6, with 9 bases lining up with TRBD1. Germline V lookup: CDR1 SNHLY, CDR2 FYNNEI. CDR3 size: 16 residues. V trimming: 5 bases; J trimming: 3 bases; junction bases outside the gene matches: 5. CDR3 nucleotide sequence: TGTGCCAGCAGTCCAACAGGGGGCTACTATAATTCACCCCTCCACTTT. This gives the protein CASSPTGGYYNSPLHF.

As to this clonotype: One end of the junction is discordant with germline, which a read error may explain. The V and J genes are TRBV12-3 or TRBV12-4 and TRBJ2-3, with 8 bases aligning to TRBD2. CDR3 size: 15 residues. In nucleotides, the CDR3 is TGTGCCACCAGTCAGCGGGGGCGAACGGGTGATACGCAGTATTTT. Translating it yields CATSQRGRTGDTQYF.

This clonotype was recorded a few times. The chain is built from TRBV7-9 and TRBJ1-1; the match to TRBD1 covers 9 bases. CDR1 SEHNR and CDR2 FQNEAQ come from the germline V gene (reference sequence). The CDR3 is 16 residues long. J lost 5 bases, V lost 5 bases, and 12 bases had no gene match. CDR3 loop: CASSPVTGGLVTEAFF. CDR3 coding DNA: TGTGCCAGCAGCCCGGTGACAGGGGGGTTGGTGACTGAAGCTTTCTTT.

This chain connects TRBV20-1 to TRBJ1-2, with a weak D call TRBD1 (6 bases). V lost 3 bases to trimming and J lost 2 bases, with 13 bases between them. CDR3 length: 14 residues. CDR1 and CDR2 (germline): DFQATT, SNEGSKA (reference sequence). The CDR3 protein is CSARKGGGNYGYTF. For the CDR3, the DNA is TGCAGTGCTAGGAAGGGCGGGGGCAACTATGGCTACACCTTC.

The chain joins TRBV5-6 to TRBJ2-1; D is perhaps TRBD1 (5 bases). CDR1 is SGHDT and CDR2 is YYEEEE in the germline V gene. Trimming left V 6 bases short and J 10 bases short, with 11 bases between. The CDR3 loop spans 11 amino acids. CDR3 coding DNA: TGTGCCAGCACCAGGGTCGAAGAGCAGTTCTTC. As protein: CASTRVEEQFF.

This clonotype has more than one count but fewer than ten. The chain uses TRBV6-2 or TRBV6-3 and TRBJ1-1; D is uncertain. There are 11 residues in the CDR3. V was pared by 11 bases and J by 1 base, with 8 bases between. Germline V gives CDR1 MNHEY, CDR2 SVGEGT. The CDR3 is CALPRNTEAFF. CDR3 coding DNA: TGTGCCCTCCCGCGGAACACTGAAGCTTTCTTT.

This clonotype has at least ten counts. This chain connects TRBV27 to TRBJ1-1; 8 bases align to TRBD1. V trimming: 2 bases; J trimming: 6 bases; junction bases outside the gene matches: 11. The CDR3 is 16 residues long. The germline V gene encodes CDR1 MNHEY and CDR2 SMNVEV (reference sequence). CDR3 nucleotides: TGTGCCAGCAGTTTACAGGGGGCGGAGGGAGTTGCTGAAGCTTTCTTT. This gives the protein CASSLQGAEGVAEAFF.

This clonotype was picked up many times. The J gene is TRBJ2-3, the V gene TRBV2, with TRBD2 identical over 7 bases. This CDR3 is built from 13 residues. V lost 11 bases, J lost 7 bases, and 12 bases stayed unmatched. In germline, CDR1 is SNHLY, CDR2 FYNNEI. CDR3 bases: TGTGCCGCACGGGGGGTAGCGGGTAATACGCAGTATTTT. This gives the protein CAARGVAGNTQYF.

At least ten counts were recorded for this clonotype. The chain combines TRBV7-2 with TRBJ2-3; no reliable D call. The V end lost 1 base, the J end lost 12 bases, and 14 bases lay between the germline ends. Germline CDR1 SGHTA, CDR2 FQGNSA. This CDR3 has 13 amino acids. CDR3 residues: CASSLDGVGDQYF. For the CDR3, the DNA is TGTGCCAGCAGCTTAGATGGAGTGGGCGACCAGTATTTT.

As for this clonotype: This may stem from a read error, because a much larger clone lies one nucleotide away. The chain has TRBV6-5 and TRBJ2-7; weak D call: TRBD2 (6 bases). Trimming pared 2 bases from V and 6 bases from J, leaving 8 bases between. The CDR3 totals 12 residues. The germline V gene has CDR1 MNHEY and CDR2 SVGAGI. The CDR3 nucleotides are TGTGCCAGCAGTTACGGGGGAGGCGAGCAGTACTTC. Encoded protein: CASSYGGGEQYF.

The chain has TRBV11-2 and TRBJ2-7, with 10 bases lining up with TRBD2. J lost 2 bases, V lost 1 base, and 5 bases had no gene match. CDR3 length: 16 amino acids. Germline loops: CDR1 SGHAT, CDR2 FQNNGV. CDR3 in DNA: TGTGCCAGCAGCTTAGGAATTAGCGGGGGGACCTACGAGCAGTACTTC. It codes for CASSLGISGGTYEQYF.

This clonotype was detected many times. The chain is built from TRBV20-1 and TRBJ1-1, with D possibly matching TRBD1 (5 bases). V gave up 6 bases and J gave up 8 bases, with 19 bases separating them. Germline V gene data show CDR1 as DFQATT and CDR2 as SNEGSKA (reference sequence). CDR3 length: 13 residues. The CDR3 sequence is CSACSGPSKEAFF. For the CDR3, the DNA is TGCAGTGCCTGCTCGGGACCCTCTAAAGAAGCTTTCTTT.

This clonotype showed up many times. The CDR3 nucleotides read TGTGCCAGCAGCCAAGATCTTAGGGGGCTTGGAGTATACGAGCAGTACTTC. Protein product: CASSQDLRGLGVYEQYF. V and J are TRBV3-1 and TRBJ2-7; TRBD1 matches 7 bases. V dropped 0 bases and J dropped 4; count of bases not matched to a gene: 12. Germline CDR1 is LGHDT and CDR2 is YNNKEL (reference sequence). The CDR3 has 17 amino acids.

V usage is TRBV7-2 and J usage is TRBJ2-7, with D possibly TRBD2 on 6 matching bases. The CDR3 has 15 amino acids. Germline lookup yields CDR1 SGHTA and CDR2 FQGNSA. Trimming took off 3 bases at V and 3 bases at J, with 15 bases between the two ends. CDR3 coding DNA: TGTGCCAGCAGCTTCCCCGGGACTCGACGCTACGAGCAGTACTTC. Translated: CASSFPGTRRYEQYF.

The rearrangement links TRBV20-1 to TRBJ1-1; 8 nucleotides align to TRBD1. Germline trimming cut 6 bases from V and 2 bases from J; bases unmatched to any gene: 8. Germline loops: CDR1 DFQATT, CDR2 SNEGSKA (reference sequence). CDR3 length equals 14 residues. The CDR3, as DNA: TGCAGTGCCGTCAGGGACAGGAGCAACACTGAAGCTTTCTTT. Residues: CSAVRDRSNTEAFF.

This clonotype was found many times. The chain has TRBV29-1 and TRBJ2-7; D not resolved. Trimming shortened V by 2 bases and J by 1 base, and 3 bases separated the two germline ends. This CDR3 is 11 amino acids long. The germline CDR1 and CDR2 sequences are SQVTM and ANQGSEA. CDR3 residues: CSVELSYEQYF. CDR3 nucleotides: TGCAGCGTTGAACTATCCTACGAGCAGTACTTC.

The CDR3 region is CASSLDVESPLHF. Written as DNA, the CDR3 is TGCGCCAGCAGCTTGGATGTGGAATCACCCCTCCACTTT. V gene TRBV5-1 combines with J gene TRBJ1-6; no reliable D call. This CDR3 is 13 amino acids long. CDR1 is SGHRS, CDR2 YFSETQ, per germline. V was cut by 0 bases and J by 10 bases, with 8 bases left in between.

This clonotype showed up many times. CDR3 loop: CSARGDVANEKLFF. DNA for the CDR3: TGCAGTGCTAGAGGGGATGTGGCTAATGAAAAACTGTTTTTT. The rearrangement links TRBV20-1 to TRBJ1-4; D ambiguous. The V and J ends lost 1 base and 3 bases respectively, with 9 bases between them. The CDR3 consists of 14 residues. Looked up from germline, CDR1 is DFQATT and CDR2 is SNEGSKA (reference sequence).

This clonotype has a count of ten or more. V and J are TRBV7-9 and TRBJ2-7; D is unresolved. The CDR3 has 12 amino acids. V gave up 6 bases and J gave up 4 bases, with 10 bases separating them. Germline-derived CDR1 and CDR2 are SEHNR and FQNEAQ (reference sequence). The CDR3 spells CASRRTGYEQYF. Written as DNA, the CDR3 is TGTGCCAGCAGGCGAACCGGGTACGAGCAGTACTTC.

This clonotype was recorded at least ten times. The CDR3 loop is CASSLDAGPYDLAKNIQYF. The CDR3 DNA follows: TGCGCCAGCAGCTTGGATGCGGGCCCGTATGACCTAGCCAAAAACATTCAGTACTTC. The chain carries TRBV5-1 and TRBJ2-4; possibly TRBD2 for D (5 bases). The CDR3 is made up of 19 amino acids. V was shortened by 0 bases and J by 0 bases, with 19 bases between the two germline ends. Germline CDR1 SGHRS, CDR2 YFSETQ.

This clonotype was counted ten times or more. The chain uses TRBV7-9 and TRBJ2-3; D not certain. This CDR3 has 14 amino acids. The germline gives CDR1 SEHNR, CDR2 FQNEAQ (reference sequence). V lost 2 bases and J 4 bases, leaving 10 bases between the germline ends. CDR3 amino acids: CASSLTEAADTQYF. The CDR3 bases are TGTGCCAGCAGCTTAACTGAGGCCGCAGATACGCAGTATTTT.

The chain combines TRBV12-3 or TRBV12-4 with TRBJ2-1; TRBD2 might be the D (6 bases). The ends were cut back, 6 bases at V and 0 bases at J, with 12 bases in the middle. The CDR3 runs 15 residues. CDR3 protein: CASSPGTASYNEQFF. As DNA, the CDR3 is TGTGCCAGCAGCCCCGGGACTGCCTCCTACAATGAGCAGTTCTTC.